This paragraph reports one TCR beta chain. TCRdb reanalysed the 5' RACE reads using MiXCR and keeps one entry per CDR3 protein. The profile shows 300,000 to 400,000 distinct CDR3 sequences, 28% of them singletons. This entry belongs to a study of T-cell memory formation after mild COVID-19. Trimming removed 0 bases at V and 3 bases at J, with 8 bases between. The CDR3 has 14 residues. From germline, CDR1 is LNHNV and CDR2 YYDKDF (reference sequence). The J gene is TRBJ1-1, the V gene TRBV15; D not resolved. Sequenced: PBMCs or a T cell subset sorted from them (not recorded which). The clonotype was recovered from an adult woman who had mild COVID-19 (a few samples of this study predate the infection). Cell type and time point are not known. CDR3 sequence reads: CATSRDRTDTEAFF. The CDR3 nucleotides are TGTGCCACCAGCAGAGATCGGACGGACACTGAAGCTTTCTTT.